This T cell receptor beta chain comes out of a study of persistence of HIV-infected CD4 T cells (dated by TCRdb to 2018 to 2020). Background for the entire study: The median time participants had been on suppressive ART was eight to nine years. Peripheral blood samples of up to 180 mL were taken at multiple time points, with the exception of a couple of participants who underwent leukapheresis at a single time point. Anti-CD3/anti-CD28 stimulation activated a higher proportion of cells, with a lower memory fraction, than antigen stimulation. The study isolated CMV- and HIV-1 Gag-responding CD4+ T cells from ART-treated individuals to examine antigen-driven clonal expansion of HIV-1-infected cells. The clonality of all cells in each sorted population was measured by TCRbeta sequencing, and the clonality of infected cells was measured by proviral sequencing. Cross-participant TCR cluster analysis included about eight participants for CMV and over five participants for Gag. Study-wide conclusions, independent of this receptor: Restriction of bulk TCR analyses to the rare CMV-responding cells that actually carried HIV-1 proviruses was not possible. Only a small number of individuals took part in the study, and only a limited range of antigens was tested. Antigen-responding cells were enriched for degenerate expanded CDR3beta sequences, which suggests convergent selection of CD4+ responses to CMV and Gag. TCRbeta richness in CMV- and Gag-responding cells was significantly lower than in anti-CD3/anti-CD28-responding cells; CMV-responding cells had higher oligoclonality than CD3/CD28-stimulated and Gag-responding cells. TCR oligoclonality correlated with proviral oligoclonality within the same sorted populations.

The sample's treatment or condition label is to be understood as: suppressive antiretroviral therapy. As a nonspecific positive control representing the CD4+ T cell repertoire, cells were stimulated with anti-CD3/anti-CD28 magnetic beads. Responding CD4+ T cells were sorted by upregulation of both CD40 ligand and CD69. Participants were HIV-1-infected adults who started suppressive ART during chronic infection. For at least 4 years, participants had undetectable plasma HIV-1 RNA, below 50 copies/mL. To be included, a participant needed positive CMV serology and a CD4+ T cell count above 400 cells/uL. Before stimulation, PBMCs were isolated using density centrifugation and depleted of CD8+ T cells. For about 20 hours, CD8-depleted PBMCs were stimulated with anti-CD28/CD49d costimulation, a CD40-blocking antibody, and enfuvirtide, which was added to prevent new infections. Cell sorting was done on a Beckman Coulter MoFlo Legacy or XDP sorter, and dead cells were excluded with propidium iodide. Genomic DNA was extracted with the QIAamp DNA Mini Kit for samples above one million cells, otherwise with the Quick-DNA Microprep Kit.

The immunoSEQ hsTCRB assay version 4, run in survey mode, was used to sequence TCRbeta repertoires from genomic DNA. Genomic DNA was diluted to about 10 ng/uL, using up to 1 ug per sample for TCRbeta sequencing. In the paper's pipeline: Analysis of the TCRbeta data was done in ImmunoSeq Analyzer 3.0, and diversity was computed on productive nucleotide rearrangements. Lower-bound TCR diversity was estimated with the improved Chao index, and clonality with the Gini coefficient using the Immunarch R package. Different nucleotide rearrangements encoding the same CDR3beta amino acid sequence were treated as distinct clonotypes. Differential abundance analysis identified TCRbeta sequences significantly enriched in antigen-responding cells relative to anti-CD3/anti-CD28-activated cells. TCRs were clustered by predicted peptide-MHC specificity with GLIPH2, both within individual participants and across merged participant data sets. TCRdb holds this immuneACCESS table with in-frame rearrangements only. Some clones are missing; in checked studies, unresolved V genes explain under half, and the rest has no known cause. V, J and clone size are those of that table, while D and trimming were read from the DNA. The sample table records tens of thousands of clones; 91% of these occur just once. The biggest ten clones account for 1.5% to 2% of the sample.

As regards this clone: Its antigen is still unknown. No much larger clone exists at a distance of one base, and base qualities are not known.

The sequencing used CD4+ T cells sorted from PBMCs after roughly 18-hour stimulation, collected from a patient who received antiretroviral therapy. The sample's cell subset or site label is to be understood as: CD40L+CD69+ CD4 T cells responding to anti-CD3/anti-CD28 beads, representing the overall repertoire. The receptor was isolated from an adult man with HIV who was CMV-seropositive.

DNA sequence: TGCGCCAGCAGTGACCAAGAGACCCAGTACTTC. Its translation is CASSDQETQYF. This sequence uses TRBV10-1 and TRBJ2-5, with an unclear D gene assignment. CDR1 WNHNN and CDR2 SYGVQD are derived from the germline V gene (reference sequence). V is pared back by 3 bases and J by 1 base, with 0 bases lying between the germline termini. Counted from cysteine to phenylalanine, this CDR3 has 11 amino acids. The sequence is cut down to CDR3 DNA, 33 bases in frame from base 1.